This TCR beta chain derives from a study of blood T cell repertoires in COVID-19. The length of the CDR3 is 13 residues. Germline CDR1 is KGHSH and CDR2 is LQKENI. The ends lost 5 bases at V and 6 bases at J; junction bases unmatched: 2. Some clones are missing from TCRdb's copy, which holds only in-frame ones; the method was immunoSEQ multiplex PCR. Among 190,000 or so clones listed, around nine tenths were seen once. Sequencing input: peripheral blood. The clonotype was recovered from a man in his sixties who had recovered from COVID-19. The V gene is TRBV18, the J gene TRBJ2-1; 9 nucleotides agree with TRBD2. In DNA form, the CDR3 reads TGTGCCAGCTCAACGACTAGCGGCAATGAGCAGTTCTTC. As protein: CASSTTSGNEQFF.